This T cell receptor (beta chain) was observed in a study of shared clonotypes between healthy human individuals. Across the study: There were three CD4 naive, three CD4 memory, two CD8 naive and one CD8 memory plates per donor.

Only in-frame clones appear in the TCRdb table, and some are missing; sequencing was by immunoSEQ multiplex PCR. The table shows 2.3 million or so clones, with over 85% occurring only once. Study-level results: A few donors held about 5% of naive CD4 clonotypes in common. An expected dependence of interdonor clonotype sharing on sequencing depth was noted.

All of the donors resided in Nashville, Tennessee, and each was a Caucasian adult. Note on this clone: Its target is not known.

The V gene end was trimmed by 2 bases and the J gene end by 3 bases; junction bases not matched to a gene: 9. The CDR3 is 17 amino acids. Germline lookup yields CDR1 SGHTA and CDR2 FQGTGA. The V call is TRBV7-3, the J call TRBJ2-3, with TRBD2 matching 9 bases. This receptor was taken from a man between 18 and 29 years old in good health. Some clones in this sample may be carry-over from other donors' samples. The sequenced sample consisted of naive CD4+ T cells from PBMCs. As for subset: CD45RA+ positively selected. CDR3: CASSLRPSGKVTDTQYF. In DNA form, the CDR3 reads TGTGCCAGCAGCTTACGACCTAGCGGGAAGGTTACAGATACGCAGTATTTT.